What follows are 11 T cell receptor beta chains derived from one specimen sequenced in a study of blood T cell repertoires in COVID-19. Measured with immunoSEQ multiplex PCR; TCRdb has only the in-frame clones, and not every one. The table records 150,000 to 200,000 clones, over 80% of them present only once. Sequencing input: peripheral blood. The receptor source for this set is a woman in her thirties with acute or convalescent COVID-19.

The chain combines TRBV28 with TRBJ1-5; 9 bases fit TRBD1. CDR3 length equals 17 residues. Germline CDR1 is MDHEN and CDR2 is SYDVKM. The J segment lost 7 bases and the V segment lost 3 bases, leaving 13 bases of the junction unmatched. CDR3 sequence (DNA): TGTGCCAGCAGTTTTACGGCGGGACAGGGAAAATACCAGCCCCAGCATTTT. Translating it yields CASSFTAGQGKYQPQHF.

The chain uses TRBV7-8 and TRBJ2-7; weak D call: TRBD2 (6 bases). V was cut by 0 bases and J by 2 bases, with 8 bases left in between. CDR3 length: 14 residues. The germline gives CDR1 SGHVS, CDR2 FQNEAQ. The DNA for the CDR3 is TGTGCCAGCAGCTTAGCCGGGGAGGCCTACGAGCAGTACTTC. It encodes CASSLAGEAYEQYF.

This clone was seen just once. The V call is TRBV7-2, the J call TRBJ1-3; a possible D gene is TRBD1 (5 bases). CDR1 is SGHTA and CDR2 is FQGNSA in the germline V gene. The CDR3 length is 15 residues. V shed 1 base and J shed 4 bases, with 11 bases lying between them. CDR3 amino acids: CASSLGGVPGNTIYF. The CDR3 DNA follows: TGTGCCAGCAGCTTAGGGGGGGTACCCGGAAACACCATATATTTT. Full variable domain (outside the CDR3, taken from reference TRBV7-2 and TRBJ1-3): GAGVSQSPSNKVTEKGKDVELRCDPISGHTALYWYRQSLGQGLEFLIYFQGNSAPDKSGLPSDRFSAERTGGSVSTLTIQRTQQEDSAVYLCASSLGGVPGNTIYFGEGSWLTVV.

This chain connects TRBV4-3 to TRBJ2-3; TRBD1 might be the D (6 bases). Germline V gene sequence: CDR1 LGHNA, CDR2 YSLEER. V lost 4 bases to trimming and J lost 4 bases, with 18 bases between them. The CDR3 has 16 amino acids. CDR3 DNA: TGCGCCAGCAGCCCTCAAACAGGGACGCCATCAGATACGCAGTATTTT. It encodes CASSPQTGTPSDTQYF.

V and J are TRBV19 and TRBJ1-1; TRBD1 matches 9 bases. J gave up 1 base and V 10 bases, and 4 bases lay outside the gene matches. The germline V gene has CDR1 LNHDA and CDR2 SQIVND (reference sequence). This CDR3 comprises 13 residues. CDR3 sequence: CATADRGNTEAFF. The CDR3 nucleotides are TGTGCCACCGCGGACAGGGGGAACACTGAAGCTTTCTTT.

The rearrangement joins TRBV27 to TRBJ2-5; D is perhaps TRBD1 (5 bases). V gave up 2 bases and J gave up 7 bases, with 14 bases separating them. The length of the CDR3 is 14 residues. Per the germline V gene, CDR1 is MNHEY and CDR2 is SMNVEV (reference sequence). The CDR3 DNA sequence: TGTGCCAGCAGTTTAGGTCCAGGGTTAGGGACCCAGTACTTC. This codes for CASSLGPGLGTQYF.

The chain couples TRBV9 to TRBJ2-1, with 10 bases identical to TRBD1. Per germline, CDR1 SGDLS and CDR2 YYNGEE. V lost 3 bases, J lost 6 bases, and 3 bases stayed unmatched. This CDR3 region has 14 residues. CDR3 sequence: CASSAGTGVNEQFF. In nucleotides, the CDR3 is TGTGCCAGCAGCGCCGGGACAGGGGTCAATGAGCAGTTCTTC.

Here the CDR3 reads CASSLEQVAPLHF. The CDR3 nucleotides are TGTGCCAGCAGTCTCGAACAGGTGGCTCCCCTCCACTTT. V usage is TRBV27 and J usage is TRBJ1-6; a weak D match, TRBD1 (5 bases). This CDR3 has 13 residues. Germline loops: CDR1 MNHEY, CDR2 SMNVEV (reference sequence). Trimming shortened V by 5 bases and J by 13 bases, and 15 bases separated the two germline ends.

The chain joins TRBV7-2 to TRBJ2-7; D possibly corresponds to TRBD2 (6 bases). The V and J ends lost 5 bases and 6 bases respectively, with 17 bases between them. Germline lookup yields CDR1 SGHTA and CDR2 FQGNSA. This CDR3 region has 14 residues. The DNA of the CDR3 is TGTGCCAGCAGCACTACCCCCGGGAGAGGCGAGCAGTACTTC. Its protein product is CASSTTPGRGEQYF.

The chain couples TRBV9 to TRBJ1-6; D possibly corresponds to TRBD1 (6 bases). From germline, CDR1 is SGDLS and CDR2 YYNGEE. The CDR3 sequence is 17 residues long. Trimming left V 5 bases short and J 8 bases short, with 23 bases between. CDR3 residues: CASSDPSGHAPDSPLHF. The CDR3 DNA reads TGTGCCAGCAGTGACCCATCGGGACACGCTCCCGATTCACCCCTCCACTTT.

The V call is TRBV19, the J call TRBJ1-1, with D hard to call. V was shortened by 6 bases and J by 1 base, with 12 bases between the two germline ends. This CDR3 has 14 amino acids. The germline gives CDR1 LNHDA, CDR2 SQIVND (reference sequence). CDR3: CASREGGSNTEAFF. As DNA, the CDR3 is TGTGCCAGTAGGGAGGGAGGCTCGAACACTGAAGCTTTCTTT.